This T cell receptor beta chain was obtained from a study of Ad26.COV2.S vaccination and SARS-CoV-2 variants. In the case of this clone: Its antigen is as yet unknown.

Clones were read by immunoSEQ multiplex PCR, and TCRdb kept only the in-frame ones, dropping some. Found here are 350,000 to 500,000 clones, roughly 87% of them singletons; the top ten hold less than 5.5%. This CDR3 spans 14 amino acids. Trimming took 3 bases from V and 4 from J; bases not matched to a gene: 3. The germline V gene has CDR1 SGHRS and CDR2 YFSETQ. The study, taken as a whole, reports: There was a possibility that the TCR breadth and depth analyses underestimated total T cell responses.

Documented treatment: roughly 19 received Ad26.COV2.S at low or high dose, single or two shots; five or six received placebo; per-sample allocation not given. The samples date from day 63 after the first vaccine or placebo injection. The J gene is TRBJ1-1, the V gene TRBV5-1; 10 bases are a match to TRBD1. The receptor comes from a person aged 18 to 59 who received the Ad26.COV2.S COVID-19 vaccine or a placebo. This sample comprised peripheral blood, obtained in a trial of Ad26.COV2.S vaccine versus placebo. CDR3 residues: CASSWDRGGTEAFF. In DNA, the CDR3 is TGCGCCAGCAGCTGGGACAGGGGAGGCACTGAAGCTTTCTTT.